The clone carrying this TCR beta chain has a count of ten or more. Antigen: not known. These data belong to a study of neurological immune-mediated disorders. The time point was: longitudinal time-point 1 (baseline). 5'RACE with 10-nucleotide random UMIs generated the cDNA. From the 5' RACE reads, TCRdb called clonotypes with MiXCR, one entry per CDR3 protein. There are about 57,000 distinct CDR3 sequences in the sample; around 11% occur only once, and 6% to 8.5% lies in the top ten. V was cut by 6 bases and J by 8 bases, with 11 bases left in between. There are 13 residues in the CDR3. Germline V CDR1 and CDR2: ENHRY, SYGVKD. General study points: Because no CDR3 amino acid sequences were shared across subjects by expanded clones, private repertoires were suggested in all groups. The greatest TCR clonal expansion appeared in HTLV-1-associated myelopathy and the smallest, falling below healthy controls, in multiple sclerosis.

This chain uses TRBV10-3 with TRBJ1-6; no clear D. This clonotype originated in a male donor with HTLV-1-associated myelopathy (HAM/TSP). Sequencing was carried out using PBMCs. The CDR3 DNA follows: TGTGCCATCAGCACGAGTCGCGATTCACCCCTCCACTTT. Its protein product is CAISTSRDSPLHF.